This T cell receptor beta chain was profiled in a study of tumor and adjacent non-tumor tissue in lung cancer. This sample's RNA came from whole unsorted tissue. Distant lung tissue was collected more than 3 cm away from the tumor edge. Three rounds of nested PCR, following a modified ARM-PCR protocol, produced the TCRbeta library. From the multiplex PCR reads, TCRdb called clonotypes with MiXCR, one entry per CDR3 protein. The sample includes 90,000 to 100,000 distinct CDR3 sequences, roughly 78% of them seen just once. About this clonotype: At one boundary the junction diverges from the germline segment, which might be a read error.

Germline V gene sequence: CDR1 SNHLY, CDR2 FYNNEI. The CDR3 sequence is 14 residues long. The sequencing sample was made of distant non-tumor lung tissue. The receptor comes from a man in his sixties with small cell lung cancer. The chain recombines TRBV2 with TRBJ1-2; D uncertain. CDR3 protein: CASSAISASYGYTF. CDR3 in DNA: TGTGCTAGCAGTGCTATCAGCGCGTCCTATGGTTACACCTTC.